The 24 T cell receptor beta chains below all came from one sample that was sequenced in a study of radiation and T cells in renal cell carcinoma. Sample time point: baseline pretreatment blood. The sample's treatment: 15 Gy SBRT to primary tumor, nephrectomy 4 weeks later. Sequencing was performed with immunoSEQ multiplex PCR; in TCRdb, only in-frame clones are kept and a portion is missing. The repertoire holds 150,000 or so clones, with roughly 84% as singletons. The sequencing used blood, collected from a patient whose treatment included radiotherapy and nephrectomy. Receptor source: a woman aged 50 to 60 with renal cell carcinoma.

CDR3 loop: CASSNPYRATNPTGELFF. CDR3 DNA: TGTGCCAGTAGTAACCCGTACCGGGCCACGAACCCCACCGGGGAGCTGTTTTTT. The chain employs TRBV19 and TRBJ2-2; D ambiguous. The V end was cut by 4 bases, the J end by 4 bases, with 22 bases between. The V gene's germline CDR1 is LNHDA and CDR2 SQIVND (reference sequence). This CDR3 has 18 amino acids.

The chain employs TRBV28 and TRBJ2-2; TRBD1 is a possible D gene (6 bases). The V end was cut by 8 bases, the J end by 0 bases, with 13 bases between. The CDR3 totals 15 residues. Germline V lookup: CDR1 MDHEN, CDR2 SYDVKM. The CDR3: CASCPDSPNTGELFF. Written as DNA, the CDR3 is TGTGCCAGCTGCCCGGACAGCCCGAACACCGGGGAGCTGTTTTTT. The whole variable domain, remainder taken from reference TRBV28 and TRBJ2-2, is DVKVTQSSRYLVKRTGEKVFLECVQDMDHENMFWYRQDPGLGLRLIYFSYDVKMKEKGDIPEGYSVSREKKERFSLILESASTNQTSMYLCASCPDSPNTGELFFGEGSRLTVL.

J is TRBJ2-7 and V is TRBV4-1; 7 nucleotides agree with TRBD2. The CDR3 contains 13 residues. Germline assignment: CDR1 MGHRA and CDR2 YSYEKL. The V and J ends lost 4 bases and 4 bases, in that order; junction bases with no gene match: 4. CDR3 nucleotide sequence: TGCGCCAGCAGCCTGACGGGGGGTTACGAGCAGTACTTC. Translating gives CASSLTGGYEQYF.

V is TRBV4-1 and J is TRBJ1-5; D uncertain. The CDR3 consists of 15 residues. From germline, CDR1 is MGHRA and CDR2 YSYEKL. V lost 3 bases, J lost 4 bases, and 13 bases lay in between. CDR3 amino acids: CASSHAGLMNQPQHF. The CDR3 coding sequence is TGCGCCAGCAGCCATGCCGGACTGATGAATCAGCCCCAGCATTTT.

V and J are TRBV30 and TRBJ1-3, with no clear D. V lost 0 bases and J 2 bases, leaving 5 bases between the germline ends. CDR3 size: 13 residues. The germline V gene has CDR1 GTSNPN and CDR2 SVGIG (reference sequence). As DNA, the CDR3 is TGTGCCTGGAGTGTGGGAACTGGAAACACCATATATTTT. The encoded protein is CAWSVGTGNTIYF.

The genes are TRBV19 and TRBJ2-7; TRBD2 matches 8 bases. J gave up 3 bases and V 4 bases, and 5 bases lay outside the gene matches. The CDR3 spans 14 residues. Per germline, CDR1 LNHDA and CDR2 SQIVND (reference sequence). The chain's CDR3 is CASSTSGGGYEQYF. The CDR3 bases are TGTGCCAGTAGTACCAGCGGGGGTGGCTACGAGCAGTACTTC.

This clone appeared once. This sequence joins TRBV5-6 and TRBJ2-7; D is possibly TRBD1 (5 bases). Germline V gene sequence: CDR1 SGHDT, CDR2 YYEEEE. The CDR3 is 14 residues long. The germline V and J ends were trimmed by 4 bases and 2 bases, with 13 bases remaining between them. The CDR3 protein is CASSQGVPPYEQYF. In nucleotides, the CDR3 is TGTGCCAGCAGCCAAGGGGTCCCCCCCTACGAGCAGTACTTC.

The J gene is TRBJ1-5, the V gene TRBV2; TRBD1 aligns across 7 bases. Germline CDR1 reads SNHLY; CDR2 reads FYNNEI. The CDR3 has 14 residues. V shed 7 bases, J shed 4 bases, and the junction held 7 bases outside the gene matches. CDR3 DNA sequence: TGTGCCAGCAATAGACAGGGTGGAAATCAGCCCCAGCATTTT. Translation: CASNRQGGNQPQHF.

J is TRBJ2-7 and V is TRBV5-1, with unresolved D. The CDR3 runs 16 residues. V gave up 0 bases and J gave up 6 bases, with 19 bases separating them. CDR1 and CDR2 from the germline V gene are SGHRS and YFSETQ. The CDR3 loop reads CASSLGLSSIVSEQYF. The CDR3 bases are TGCGCCAGCAGCTTGGGGCTATCGTCGATTGTCTCCGAGCAGTACTTC.

This chain connects TRBV29-1 to TRBJ2-4; D may match TRBD1 or TRBD2 (5 bases each). V was trimmed by 7 bases and J by 9 bases, leaving 19 bases between them. The CDR3 has 13 residues. CDR1 is SQVTM, CDR2 ANQGSEA, per germline. CDR3 DNA sequence: TGCAGCGCCGGCGCGGGCAGGGTGGGCATTCAGTACTTC. Protein sequence: CSAGAGRVGIQYF.

This chain joins TRBV23-1 and TRBJ1-5; 7 positions agree with TRBD1. TRBV23-1 carries the ORF label, with uncertain function. J gave up 2 bases and V 9 bases, and 25 bases lay outside the gene matches. This CDR3 is built from 20 residues. The CDR3 loop is CASSTPPGTVEIFRNQPQHF. In DNA, the CDR3 is TGCGCCAGTTCAACCCCTCCCGGGACAGTAGAGATTTTTCGCAATCAGCCCCAGCATTTT.

A single count supports this clone. In DNA form, the CDR3 reads TGCGCCAGCAGCTTGCAAGGGGGCGACGCAGATACGCAGTATTTT. This gives the protein CASSLQGGDADTQYF. The V and J genes are TRBV5-1 and TRBJ2-3, with 7 bases lining up with TRBD1. With 1 base clipped from V and 4 bases from J, the junction kept 6 bases outside the gene matches. Germline assignment: CDR1 SGHRS and CDR2 YFSETQ. The length of the CDR3 is 15 residues.

The chain uses TRBV7-9 and TRBJ2-7; D remains ambiguous. Trimming cost V 2 bases and J 3 bases, with 14 bases left between them. Germline CDR1 and CDR2: SEHNR and FQNEAQ (reference sequence). CDR3 size: 15 residues. The CDR3 region has the DNA TGTGCCAGCAGCTTAACCCCCTCCATTAGCTACGAGCAGTACTTC. As protein: CASSLTPSISYEQYF.

This chain uses TRBV6-5 with TRBJ1-5; 8 positions agree with TRBD1. Germline lookup yields CDR1 MNHEY and CDR2 SVGAGI. J lost 9 bases, V lost 1 base, and 8 bases had no gene match. The length of the CDR3 is 15 residues. CDR3 protein: CASSYYGTGAGPQHF. The CDR3 DNA reads TGTGCCAGCAGTTACTACGGGACAGGCGCAGGGCCCCAGCATTTT.

V usage is TRBV14 and J usage is TRBJ2-3; no clear D gene. The CDR3 extends over 13 amino acids. CDR1 and CDR2 from the germline V gene are SGHDN and FVKESK. With 0 bases removed from V and 3 bases from J, the gap between germline ends came to 4 bases. In DNA form, the CDR3 reads TGTGCCAGCAGCCAAGAAGCGACAGATACGCAGTATTTT. Amino acids: CASSQEATDTQYF.

V usage is TRBV14 and J usage is TRBJ2-2; TRBD1 is a possible D gene (5 bases). Germline-derived CDR1 and CDR2 are SGHDN and FVKESK. CDR3 length: 15 residues. Trimming shortened V by 2 bases and J by 6 bases, and 13 bases separated the two germline ends. CDR3 nucleotides: TGTGCCAGCAGCCAAAGGACAATTACCCCCGGGGAGCTGTTTTTT. It yields the protein CASSQRTITPGELFF.

The CDR3 spells CASSFWRQGGNQPQHF. The CDR3 coding sequence is TGTGCCAGCAGCTTCTGGAGACAGGGAGGCAATCAGCCCCAGCATTTT. The genes are TRBV7-2 and TRBJ1-5, with TRBD1 matching 7 bases. The CDR3 is made up of 16 amino acids. CDR1 is SGHTA, CDR2 FQGNSA, per germline. After removal of 3 bases from V and 2 bases from J, the junction contained 7 bases not matched to a gene.

The chain is built from TRBV10-3 and TRBJ1-5; D not resolved. Germline lookup yields CDR1 ENHRY and CDR2 SYGVKD. The CDR3 sequence is 15 residues long. V was shortened by 3 bases and J by 10 bases, with 19 bases between the two germline ends. This CDR3 is CAISDRDNPIGPQHF. CDR3 DNA sequence: TGTGCCATCAGTGATAGGGATAACCCCATCGGCCCCCAGCATTTT.

J is TRBJ1-5 and V is TRBV7-6; tentatively, D is TRBD1 (5 bases). The CDR3 extends over 13 amino acids. Trimming took off 3 bases at V and 6 bases at J, with 9 bases between the two ends. CDR1 is SGHVS and CDR2 is FNYEAQ in the germline V gene. CDR3: CASSLRGTQPQHF. CDR3 in DNA: TGTGCCAGCAGCTTGAGGGGCACTCAGCCCCAGCATTTT.

This rearrangement joins TRBV5-5 to TRBJ1-2; D is unclear. Germline V gene data show CDR1 as SGHKS and CDR2 as YYEKEE (reference sequence). V was pared by 3 bases and J by 0 bases, with 12 bases between. The length of the CDR3 is 15 residues. The CDR3 protein is CASSSARHPNYGYTF. In nucleotides, the CDR3 is TGTGCCAGCAGCTCCGCCAGGCACCCTAACTATGGCTACACCTTC.

The chain has TRBV6-6 and TRBJ2-7, with unresolved D. The germline V and J ends were trimmed by 2 bases and 0 bases, with 8 bases remaining between them. Germline V CDR1 and CDR2: MNHNY, SVGAGI (reference sequence). This CDR3 is 14 amino acids long. The DNA for the CDR3 is TGTGCCAGCAGTTACCGAACGGTCTCCTACGAGCAGTACTTC. Its protein is CASSYRTVSYEQYF.

The chain couples TRBV11-3 to TRBJ2-6, with a possible D match to TRBD2 (7 bases). CDR1 and CDR2 from the germline V gene are SGHNT and YENEEA. V lost 5 bases and J lost 2, with 13 bases in between. The CDR3 covers 16 residues. CDR3 sequence (DNA): TGTGCCAGCAGCCCAGGGGAGGGCGCTGGGGCCAACGTCCTGACTTTC. Its protein is CASSPGEGAGANVLTF.

V is TRBV7-9 and J is TRBJ2-1, with 8 bases fitting TRBD2. This CDR3 has 16 amino acids. Losses at the gene ends were 7 bases for V and 7 bases for J; bases not matched to a gene: 15. Germline CDR1 reads SEHNR; CDR2 reads FQNEAQ (reference sequence). The DNA for the CDR3 is TGTGCCAGCACCGAAACCGGGACTAGGGCAAGGAATGAGCAGTTCTTC. Amino acids: CASTETGTRARNEQFF.

The chain couples TRBV19 to TRBJ1-1; D unresolved. V was clipped by 1 base and J by 5 bases, with 14 bases between them. This CDR3 has 15 amino acids. From germline, CDR1 is LNHDA and CDR2 SQIVND (reference sequence). This CDR3 reads CASSIGAPPGTEAFF. CDR3 sequence (DNA): TGTGCCAGTAGTATAGGGGCCCCTCCGGGAACTGAAGCTTTCTTT.